This TCR beta chain emerged from a study of blood T cell repertoires in COVID-19. Sequencing was performed with immunoSEQ multiplex PCR; in TCRdb, only in-frame clones are kept and a portion is missing. The sample consists of 400,000 to 550,000 clones, 70% to 90% of them appearing once. Specimen: PBMCs or T cells enriched from blood (not recorded which). The receptor comes from a woman younger than 30 with acute COVID-19.

Written as DNA, the CDR3 is TGTGCCAGCAGTGACCGGACAGGTTATAATTCACCCCTCCACTTT. Translation: CASSDRTGYNSPLHF. The chain is built from TRBV2 and TRBJ1-6, with 7 bases aligning to TRBD1. After removal of 3 bases from V and 4 bases from J, the junction contained 3 bases not matched to a gene. The CDR3 extends over 15 amino acids. Germline CDR1 reads SNHLY; CDR2 reads FYNNEI.